One and the same sample provided the 24 T cell receptor beta chains below, sequenced in a study of shared clonotypes between healthy human individuals. TCRdb keeps only in-frame clones here, not all; method: immunoSEQ multiplex PCR. The data hold roughly 1.5 million clones, with 95% to 99% observed a single time. What was sequenced was naive CD4+ T cells sorted from blood. Subset of the sample: CD45RA+ positively selected. Receptors originate from a man in his thirties or forties in good health.

The chain is built from TRBV18 and TRBJ2-3; D gene ambiguous. In germline, CDR1 is KGHSH, CDR2 LQKENI. CDR3 length: 15 residues. Trimming cost V 1 base and J 2 bases, with 10 bases left between them. The CDR3 nucleotides are TGTGCCAGCTCACCACAAGTCGAGTACACAGATACGCAGTATTTT. It is translated as CASSPQVEYTDTQYF.

The DNA of the CDR3 is TGTGCCAGCAGCCGGATTGGGAATCCCTTAGGCACAGCTTATAATGAAAAACTGTTTTTT. This gives the protein CASSRIGNPLGTAYNEKLFF. J is TRBJ1-4 and V is TRBV27; D call uncertain. CDR1 MNHEY and CDR2 SMNVEV come from the germline V gene (reference sequence). Trimming pared 6 bases from V and 4 bases from J, leaving 30 bases between. The CDR3 is 20 residues long.

V usage is TRBV11-2 and J usage is TRBJ2-7, with 7 bases lining up with TRBD2. Germline V gene sequence: CDR1 SGHAT, CDR2 FQNNGV. Trimming cost V 6 bases and J 1 base; bases outside gene matches: 3. The CDR3 consists of 13 residues. CDR3 protein: CASRWGGSYEQYF. In nucleotides, the CDR3 is TGTGCCAGCAGATGGGGGGGTTCCTACGAGCAGTACTTC. Full variable domain (missing parts from reference TRBV11-2 and TRBJ2-7): EAGVAQSPRYKIIEKRQSVAFWCNPISGHATLYWYQQILGQGPKLLIQFQNNGVVDDSQLPKDRFSAERLKGVDSTLKIQPAKLEDSAVYLCASRWGGSYEQYFGPGTRLTVT.

V and J are TRBV19 and TRBJ2-7; 9 bases map to TRBD1. Germline V gene sequence: CDR1 LNHDA, CDR2 SQIVND (reference sequence). This CDR3 is 14 amino acids long. Germline trimming cut 8 bases from V and 0 bases from J; bases unmatched to any gene: 5. The CDR3 spells CASARQGGSYEQYF. The CDR3, as DNA: TGTGCCAGTGCGAGACAGGGGGGCTCCTACGAGCAGTACTTC.

The chain uses TRBV9 and TRBJ2-1, with D perhaps TRBD2 (6 bases). Germline assignment: CDR1 SGDLS and CDR2 YYNGEE. Trimming took off 3 bases at V and 9 bases at J, with 13 bases between the two ends. The CDR3 loop spans 13 amino acids. The CDR3 is CASSAASVGEQFF. CDR3 nucleotide sequence: TGTGCCAGCAGCGCCGCTAGCGTTGGTGAGCAGTTCTTC.

The chain links TRBV7-9 to TRBJ1-4; D is uncertain. This CDR3 region has 14 residues. Trimming cost V 1 base and J 5 bases, with 8 bases left between them. From germline, CDR1 is SEHNR and CDR2 FQNEAQ (reference sequence). The chain's CDR3 is CASSLDMGNEKLFF. The CDR3 DNA is TGTGCCAGCAGCTTAGATATGGGAAATGAAAAACTGTTTTTT.

The CDR3 DNA reads TGTGCCAGCTCACCACTAGGGACAAATACGATGAACACTGAAGCTTTCTTT. It codes for CASSPLGTNTMNTEAFF. The chain carries TRBV18 and TRBJ1-1; possibly TRBD1 for D (6 bases). Germline lookup yields CDR1 KGHSH and CDR2 LQKENI. The CDR3 extends over 17 amino acids. V was pared by 1 base and J by 0 bases, with 15 bases between.

The chain links TRBV23-1 to TRBJ2-1; TRBD2 matches at 8 bases. TRBV23-1 is an open reading frame, and its role is uncertain. This CDR3 comprises 15 residues. The trim removed 3 bases at V and 6 bases at J, leaving 7 bases unmatched. In DNA, the CDR3 is TGCGCCAGCAGTCATAGCGGGATCGGCCCCAATGAGCAGTTCTTC. This sequence encodes CASSHSGIGPNEQFF.

The rearrangement links TRBV14 to TRBJ2-7, with D uncertain. The germline V gene has CDR1 SGHDN and CDR2 FVKESK. V lost 1 base and J lost 3, with 10 bases in between. The CDR3 is made up of 14 amino acids. This CDR3 reads CASSQGLLVYEQYF. In DNA form, the CDR3 reads TGTGCCAGCAGCCAAGGGCTTTTGGTCTACGAGCAGTACTTC.

This sequence joins TRBV5-8 and TRBJ2-5; D might be TRBD2 (5 bases). The germline V gene has CDR1 SGHTS and CDR2 YDEGEE. There are 12 residues in the CDR3. Between the trimmed V and J ends, which lost 6 bases and 7 bases, there was a span of 13 bases. CDR3: CASKEAFRTQYF. In DNA form, the CDR3 reads TGTGCCAGCAAGGAGGCGTTTAGGACCCAGTACTTC.

DNA for the CDR3: TGTGCCAGCAGCTTAGCGCTGATGAGGTCGAATGAGCAGTTCTTC. Translation: CASSLALMRSNEQFF. This sequence joins TRBV7-6 and TRBJ2-1; D call uncertain. Per the germline V gene, CDR1 is SGHVS and CDR2 is FNYEAQ. This CDR3 is 15 amino acids long. The V and J ends lost 0 bases and 7 bases respectively, with 13 bases between them. Complete variable domain (other parts from reference TRBV7-6 and TRBJ2-1): GAGVSQSPRYKVTKRGQDVALRCDPISGHVSLYWYRQALGQGPEFLTYFNYEAQQDKSGLPNDRFSAERPEGSISTLTIQRTEQRDSAMYRCASSLALMRSNEQFFGPGTRLTVL.

The chain uses TRBV5-6 and TRBJ1-1, with 7 bases lining up with TRBD1. V dropped 4 bases and J dropped 3; count of bases not matched to a gene: 3. The CDR3 runs 13 residues. Germline CDR1 is SGHDT and CDR2 is YYEEEE. CDR3 in amino acids: CASSEQGYTEAFF. The CDR3 DNA is TGTGCCAGCAGCGAACAGGGGTACACTGAAGCTTTCTTT.

The gene calls are TRBV7-7 and TRBJ2-7; the match to TRBD2 covers 9 bases. This CDR3 comprises 14 residues. Germline CDR1 reads SSHAT; CDR2 reads FNYEAQ (reference sequence). Losses at the gene ends were 1 base for V and 6 bases for J; bases not matched to a gene: 4. In DNA form, the CDR3 reads TGTGCCAGCAGCTTAGGACTAGCGGAAGGCGAGCAGTACTTC. Amino acids: CASSLGLAEGEQYF.

The chain recombines TRBV10-3 with TRBJ2-4; tentative D call: TRBD2 (7 bases). The germline V gene encodes CDR1 ENHRY and CDR2 SYGVKD. V was pared by 4 bases and J by 2 bases, with 21 bases between. The CDR3 totals 18 residues. The CDR3 bases are TGTGCCATCAGTGTCGGGGGGCCGACAGATTTCTCCAAAAACATTCAGTACTTC. Protein product: CAISVGGPTDFSKNIQYF.

The chain links TRBV2 to TRBJ1-4; D is unclear. Germline CDR1 SNHLY, CDR2 FYNNEI. The CDR3 totals 14 residues. V dropped 7 bases and J dropped 3 bases, with 12 bases sitting between them. The CDR3 spells CASNWLGANEKLFF. The DNA of the CDR3 is TGTGCCAGCAACTGGCTAGGAGCTAATGAAAAACTGTTTTTT.

The V call is TRBV5-6, the J call TRBJ1-5; no clear D. CDR3 length: 15 residues. V shed 0 bases and J shed 7 bases, with 14 bases lying between them. Germline V gene data show CDR1 as SGHDT and CDR2 as YYEEEE. As DNA, the CDR3 is TGTGCCAGCAGCTTGGGTCAGGCCTCAAGACAGCCCCAGCATTTT. It specifies CASSLGQASRQPQHF.

The chain employs TRBV2 and TRBJ1-2; D perhaps matches TRBD1 (5 bases). With 4 bases removed from V and 7 bases from J, the gap between germline ends came to 10 bases. From germline, CDR1 is SNHLY and CDR2 FYNNEI. CDR3 length: 12 amino acids. CDR3 amino acids: CASSAGGPGYTF. DNA of the CDR3: TGTGCCAGCAGTGCTGGGGGTCCTGGCTACACCTTC.

This clone was detected once. This sequence joins TRBV7-8 and TRBJ2-5, with D perhaps matching TRBD2 (6 bases). Trimming left V 9 bases short and J 7 bases short, with 24 bases between. Germline CDR1 SGHVS, CDR2 FQNEAQ. This CDR3 has 15 residues. The CDR3 reads CASALASTSAVTQYF. CDR3 nucleotides: TGTGCCAGTGCTTTAGCTTCGACTAGTGCGGTGACCCAGTACTTC.

This rearrangement joins TRBV5-8 to TRBJ2-5; TRBD2 aligns across 7 bases. The CDR3 contains 13 residues. The ends lost 4 bases at V and 3 bases at J; junction bases unmatched: 3. Looked up from germline, CDR1 is SGHTS and CDR2 is YDEGEE. CDR3 DNA: TGTGCCAGCAGCGGAGGGACTAAAGAGACCCAGTACTTC. Translation gives CASSGGTKETQYF. The whole variable domain, filled in from reference TRBV5-8 and TRBJ2-5, reads EAGVTQSPTHLIKTRGQQATLRCSPISGHTSVYWYQQALGLGLQFLLWYDEGEERNRGNFPPRFSGRQFPNYSSELNVNALELEDSALYLCASSGGTKETQYFGPGTRLLVL.

The chain joins TRBV27 to TRBJ2-2; no clear D. The CDR3 extends over 13 amino acids. Deletions cut 5 bases from V and 3 bases from J, with 7 bases between. Germline CDR1 reads MNHEY; CDR2 reads SMNVEV (reference sequence). CDR3 in DNA: TGTGCCAGCAGTCCACAGTACACCGGGGAGCTGTTTTTT. Protein: CASSPQYTGELFF.

Comments on this clone: One end of the junction does not line up with germline, which may come from a read error. This chain connects TRBV6-5 to TRBJ1-2, with TRBD1 identical over 7 bases. The CDR3 is 11 amino acids. Germline V lookup: CDR1 MNHEY, CDR2 SVGAGI. CDR3 coding DNA: TGTGCCAGCAGTGAAGGGGGCGCGAATGTTTTC. Translated, it gives CASSEGGANVF.

This chain uses TRBV4-1 with TRBJ2-7; tentative D call: TRBD1 (6 bases). Germline CDR1 is MGHRA and CDR2 is YSYEKL. Trimming shortened V by 2 bases and J by 6 bases, and 17 bases separated the two germline ends. The CDR3 length is 15 residues. CDR3 loop: CASSQSQGSRVEQYF. The CDR3 DNA follows: TGCGCCAGCAGCCAATCACAGGGTTCGAGGGTCGAGCAGTACTTC.

The CDR3 bases are TGTGCCAGCAGTTCCACGTCAGGGGCGCTAGTTACGCAGTATTTT. It yields the protein CASSSTSGALVTQYF. The chain has TRBV28 and TRBJ2-3; possible D gene TRBD1, 6 bases. V lost 4 bases, J lost 8 bases, and 19 bases lay in between. The CDR3 is made up of 15 amino acids. Germline loops: CDR1 MDHEN, CDR2 SYDVKM.

This clone has a handful of counts. The same CDR3 can be traced to other DNA sequences in this sample. The gene calls are TRBV18 and TRBJ2-1, with 11 bases lining up with TRBD2. Germline-derived CDR1 and CDR2 are KGHSH and LQKENI. The CDR3 has 15 amino acids. V trimming: 3 bases; J trimming: 5 bases; junction bases outside the gene matches: 3. The CDR3 protein is CASSPPGLADNEQFF. The CDR3 DNA follows: TGTGCCAGCTCACCCCCGGGACTAGCGGACAATGAGCAGTTCTTC.